This T cell receptor beta chain comes out of a study of T cell responses to AZD1222 COVID-19 vaccine. Some clones are missing from TCRdb's copy, which holds only in-frame ones; the method was immunoSEQ multiplex PCR. The sample has just under 95,000 clones, approximately 91% seen once; the top ten hold about a fifth. V lost 1 base to trimming and J lost 2 bases, with 2 bases between them. The CDR3 has 12 residues. Germline CDR1 reads SNHLY; CDR2 reads FYNNEI. This clonotype was obtained from an adult in good health. This chain links TRBV2 with TRBJ1-2; no clear D. The sample here was peripheral blood, taken on day 0 of AZD1222 vaccination. The CDR3 reads CASSEVNYGYTF. CDR3 bases: TGTGCCAGCAGTGAAGTAAACTATGGCTACACCTTC. Filled out from reference TRBV2 and TRBJ1-2, the complete variable domain reads EPEVTQTPSHQVTQMGQEVILRCVPISNHLYFYWYRQILGQKVEFLVSFYNNEISEKSEIFDDQFSVERPDGSNFTLKIRSTKLEDSAMYFCASSEVNYGYTFGSGTRLTVV.